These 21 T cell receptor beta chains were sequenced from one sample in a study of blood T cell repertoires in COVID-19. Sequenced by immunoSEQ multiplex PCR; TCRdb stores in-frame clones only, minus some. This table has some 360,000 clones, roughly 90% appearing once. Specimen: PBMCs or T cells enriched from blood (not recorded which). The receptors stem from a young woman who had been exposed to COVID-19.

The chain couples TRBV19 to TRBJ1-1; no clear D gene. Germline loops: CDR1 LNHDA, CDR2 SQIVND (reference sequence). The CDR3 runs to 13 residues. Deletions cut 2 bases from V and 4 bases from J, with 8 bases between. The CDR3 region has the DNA TGTGCCAGTAGTATAAAAAGGAGCACTGAAGCTTTCTTT. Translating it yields CASSIKRSTEAFF.

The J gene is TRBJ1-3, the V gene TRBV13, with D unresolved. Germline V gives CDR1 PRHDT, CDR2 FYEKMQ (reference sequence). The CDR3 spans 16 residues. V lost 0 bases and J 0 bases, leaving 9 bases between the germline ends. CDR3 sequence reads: CASSLGAVGSGNTIYF. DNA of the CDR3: TGTGCCAGCAGCTTAGGGGCGGTCGGCTCTGGAAACACCATATATTTT. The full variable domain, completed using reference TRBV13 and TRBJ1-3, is AAGVIQSPRHLIKEKRETATLKCYPIPRHDTVYWYQQGPGQDPQFLISFYEKMQSDKGSIPDRFSAQQFSDYHSELNMSSLELGDSALYFCASSLGAVGSGNTIYFGEGSWLTVV.

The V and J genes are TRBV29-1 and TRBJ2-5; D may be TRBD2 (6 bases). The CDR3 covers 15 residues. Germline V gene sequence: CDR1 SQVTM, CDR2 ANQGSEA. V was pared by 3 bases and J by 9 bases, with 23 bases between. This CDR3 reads CSVEGGPSSTKAQYF. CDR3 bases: TGCAGCGTTGAGGGGGGACCCAGCAGTACAAAGGCCCAGTACTTC.

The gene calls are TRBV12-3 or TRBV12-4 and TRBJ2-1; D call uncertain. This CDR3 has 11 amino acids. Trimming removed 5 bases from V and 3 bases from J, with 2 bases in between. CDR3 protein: CASSLYNEQFF. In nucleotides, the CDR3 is TGTGCCAGCAGTCTCTACAATGAGCAGTTCTTC.

CDR3: CATSRDQRQVYGYTF. DNA of the CDR3: TGTGCCACCAGCAGAGATCAGCGACAGGTGTATGGCTACACCTTC. This rearrangement joins TRBV15 to TRBJ1-2; the D gene is possibly TRBD1 (6 bases). Germline lookup yields CDR1 LNHNV and CDR2 YYDKDF (reference sequence). The length of the CDR3 is 15 residues. Trimming stripped 0 bases from V and 5 bases from J, with 13 bases between. Based on the CDR3 plus reference TRBV15 and TRBJ1-2, the full variable domain is DAMVIQNPRYQVTQFGKPVTLSCSQTLNHNVMYWYQQKSSQAPKLLFHYYDKDFNNEADTPDNFQSRRPNTSFCFLDIRSPGLGDTAMYLCATSRDQRQVYGYTFGSGTRLTVV.

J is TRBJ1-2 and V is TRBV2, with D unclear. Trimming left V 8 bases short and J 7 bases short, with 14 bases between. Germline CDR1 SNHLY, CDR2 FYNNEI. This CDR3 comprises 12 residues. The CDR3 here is CASLDQVVGYTF. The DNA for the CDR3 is TGTGCCAGCCTCGATCAGGTGGTTGGCTACACCTTC.

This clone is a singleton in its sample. Here the CDR3 DNA reads TGCGCCAGCAGCTTGGCCGCAGGGGCGGACTATGGCTACACCTTC. Amino acids: CASSLAAGADYGYTF. The chain is built from TRBV5-1 and TRBJ1-2; a weak D match, TRBD1 (6 bases). Per the germline V gene, CDR1 is SGHRS and CDR2 is YFSETQ. The CDR3 runs 15 residues. The V gene lost 0 bases and the J gene lost 3 bases, with 12 bases spanning the gap.

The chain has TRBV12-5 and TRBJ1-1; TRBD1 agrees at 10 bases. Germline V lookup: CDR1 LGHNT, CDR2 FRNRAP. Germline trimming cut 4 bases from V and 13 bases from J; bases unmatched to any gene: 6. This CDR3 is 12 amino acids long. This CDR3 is CASGSRGTGDFF. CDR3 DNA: TGTGCTAGTGGTTCCAGGGGGACAGGGGATTTCTTT.

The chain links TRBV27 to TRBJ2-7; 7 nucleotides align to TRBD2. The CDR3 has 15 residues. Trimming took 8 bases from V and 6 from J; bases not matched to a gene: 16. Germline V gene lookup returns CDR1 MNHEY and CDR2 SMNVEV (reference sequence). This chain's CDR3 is CASRIWGGTSPEQYF. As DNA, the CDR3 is TGTGCCAGCCGCATATGGGGGGGGACTTCCCCCGAGCAGTACTTC.

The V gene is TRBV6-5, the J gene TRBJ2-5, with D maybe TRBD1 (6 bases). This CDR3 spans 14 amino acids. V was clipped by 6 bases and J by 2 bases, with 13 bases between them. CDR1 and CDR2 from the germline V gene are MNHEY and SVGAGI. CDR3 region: CASRPTGPQETQYF. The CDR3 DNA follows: TGTGCCAGCAGGCCGACAGGACCACAAGAGACCCAGTACTTC.

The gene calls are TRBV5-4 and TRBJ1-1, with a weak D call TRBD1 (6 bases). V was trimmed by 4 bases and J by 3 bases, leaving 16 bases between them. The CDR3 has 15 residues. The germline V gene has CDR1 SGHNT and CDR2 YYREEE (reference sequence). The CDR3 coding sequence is TGTGCCAGCAGCCCGCGGGGGGGCATGGACACTGAAGCTTTCTTT. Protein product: CASSPRGGMDTEAFF.

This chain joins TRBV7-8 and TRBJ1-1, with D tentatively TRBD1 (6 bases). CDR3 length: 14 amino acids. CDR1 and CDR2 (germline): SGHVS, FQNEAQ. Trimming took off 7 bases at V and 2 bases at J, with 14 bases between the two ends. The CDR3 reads CASNPGQLNTEAFF. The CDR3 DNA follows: TGTGCCAGCAACCCCGGACAGTTAAACACTGAAGCTTTCTTT.

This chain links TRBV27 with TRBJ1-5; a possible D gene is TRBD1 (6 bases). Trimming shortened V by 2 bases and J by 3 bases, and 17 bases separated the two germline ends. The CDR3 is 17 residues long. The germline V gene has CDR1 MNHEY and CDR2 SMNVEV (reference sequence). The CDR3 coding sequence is TGTGCCAGCAGTTTAAGGGGACACACTCAGTTCAATCAGCCCCAGCATTTT. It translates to CASSLRGHTQFNQPQHF.

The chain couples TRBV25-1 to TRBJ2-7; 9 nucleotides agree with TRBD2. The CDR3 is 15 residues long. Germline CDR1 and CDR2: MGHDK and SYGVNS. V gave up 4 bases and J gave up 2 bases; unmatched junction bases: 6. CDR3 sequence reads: CASSGWREGTYEQYF. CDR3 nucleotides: TGTGCCAGCAGTGGGTGGCGGGAGGGGACCTACGAGCAGTACTTC.

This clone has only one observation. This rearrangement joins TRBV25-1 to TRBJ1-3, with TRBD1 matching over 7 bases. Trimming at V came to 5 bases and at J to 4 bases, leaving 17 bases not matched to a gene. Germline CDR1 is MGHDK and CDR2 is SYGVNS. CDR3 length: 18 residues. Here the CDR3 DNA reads TGTGCCAGCAGTTTAGCGCCCTTGACAGGGCTCGAGGGAAACACCATATATTTT. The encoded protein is CASSLAPLTGLEGNTIYF.

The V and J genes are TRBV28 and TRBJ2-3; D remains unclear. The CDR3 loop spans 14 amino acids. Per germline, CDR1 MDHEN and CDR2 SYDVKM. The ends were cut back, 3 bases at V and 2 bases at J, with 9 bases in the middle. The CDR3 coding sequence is TGTGCCAGCAGTTTTCAGGCCCTCACAGATACGCAGTATTTT. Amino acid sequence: CASSFQALTDTQYF.

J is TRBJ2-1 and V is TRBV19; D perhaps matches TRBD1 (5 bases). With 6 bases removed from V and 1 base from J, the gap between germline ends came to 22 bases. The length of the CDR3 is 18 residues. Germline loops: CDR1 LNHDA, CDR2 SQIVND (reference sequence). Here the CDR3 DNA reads TGTGCCAGTAGCCCCCTAGGTGCAGGGAAGGCGTCCTACAATGAGCAGTTCTTC. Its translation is CASSPLGAGKASYNEQFF.

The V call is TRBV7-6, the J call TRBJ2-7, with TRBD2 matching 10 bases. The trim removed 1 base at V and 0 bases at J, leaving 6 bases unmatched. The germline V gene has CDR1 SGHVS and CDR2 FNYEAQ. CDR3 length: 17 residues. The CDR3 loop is CASSLGAASGSSYEQYF. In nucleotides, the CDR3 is TGTGCCAGCAGCTTAGGGGCAGCTAGCGGGAGCTCCTACGAGCAGTACTTC.

CDR3 sequence reads: CASSLVTGPQGQYF. The CDR3 DNA reads TGTGCCAGCAGCTTAGTAACAGGGCCCCAAGGGCAGTACTTC. The chain recombines TRBV7-8 with TRBJ2-7, with D possibly TRBD1 on 6 matching bases. The CDR3 has 14 residues. The V gene's germline CDR1 is SGHVS and CDR2 FQNEAQ. Trimming pared 1 base from V and 9 bases from J, leaving 16 bases between.

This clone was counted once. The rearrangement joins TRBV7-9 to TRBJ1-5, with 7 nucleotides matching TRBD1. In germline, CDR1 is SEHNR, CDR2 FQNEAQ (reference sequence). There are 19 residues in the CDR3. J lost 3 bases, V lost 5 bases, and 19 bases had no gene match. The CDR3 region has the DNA TGTGCCAGCAGCCACTTTACGTTTAAGGGACAGCTTGACAATCAGCCCCAGCATTTT. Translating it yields CASSHFTFKGQLDNQPQHF.

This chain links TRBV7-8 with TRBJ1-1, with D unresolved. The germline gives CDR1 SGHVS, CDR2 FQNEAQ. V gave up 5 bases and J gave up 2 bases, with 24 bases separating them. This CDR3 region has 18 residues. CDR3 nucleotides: TGTGCCAGCAGCCTCGTTTCCATATACGGAGTCGCAAACACTGAAGCTTTCTTT. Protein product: CASSLVSIYGVANTEAFF.